This TCR beta chain was captured by sequencing in a study of CD8+ T cells in alopecia areata. CDR3 length equals 13 residues. RNA was extracted and reverse transcribed into cDNA as the sequencing template. Using immunoSEQ multiplex PCR, the repertoire was profiled, and TCRdb retains in-frame clones only, with some absent. Of 130,000 to 150,000 clones listed, around 87% are singletons. The source material was CD8+ T cells sorted from blood, sampled at week 0. This sequence was found in a human donor with alopecia areata. The chain is built from TRBV21-1 and TRBJ2-1; the table's D call, TRBD2, was not checked against the DNA. TRBV21-1 represents a pseudogene. The CDR3 sequence is CASSHRDRDEQFF. CDR3 in DNA: TGTGCCAGCAGCCATCGGGATCGGGATGAGCAGTTCTTC.